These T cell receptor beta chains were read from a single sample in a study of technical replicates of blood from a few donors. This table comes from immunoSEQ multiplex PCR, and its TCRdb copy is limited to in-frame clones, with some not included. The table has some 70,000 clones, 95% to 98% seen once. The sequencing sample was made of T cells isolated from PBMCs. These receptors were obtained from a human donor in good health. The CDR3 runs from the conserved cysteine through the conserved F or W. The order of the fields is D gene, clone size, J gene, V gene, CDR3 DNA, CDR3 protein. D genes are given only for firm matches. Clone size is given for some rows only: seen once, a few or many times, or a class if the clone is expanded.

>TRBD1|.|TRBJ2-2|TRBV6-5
TGTGCCAGCAGTTCCGGGACAGGTGGAGTCACCGGGGAGCTGTTTTTT
CASSSGTGGVTGELFF
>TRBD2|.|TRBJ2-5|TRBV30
TGTGCCTGGAGTATAATTAGCGGGGGGGAGACCCAGTACTTC
CAWSIISGGETQYF
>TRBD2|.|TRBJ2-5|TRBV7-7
TGTGCCAGCAGCTTAGGACTAGCGGAAGAGACCCAGTACTTC
CASSLGLAEETQYF
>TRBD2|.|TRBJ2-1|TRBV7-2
TGTGCCAGCGTTGAGAGCGGGAGCCTTTATGAGCAGTTCTTC
CASVESGSLYEQFF
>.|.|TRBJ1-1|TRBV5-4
TGTGCCAGCAGCTTGTTTACAGGACCAGAAGCTTTCTTT
CASSLFTGPEAFF
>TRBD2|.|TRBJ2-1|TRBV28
TGTGCCAGCAGTTTTACAGGGACTAGCGGGATTAATGAGCAGTTCTTC
CASSFTGTSGINEQFF
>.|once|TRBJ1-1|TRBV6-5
TGTGCCAGCAGTCTCCTTGGCAGAACTGAAGCTTTCTTT
CASSLLGRTEAFF
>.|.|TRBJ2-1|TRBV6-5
TGTGCCAGCAGTTACTCGACTGGGCAGGGTGAGTTCTTC
CASSYSTGQGEFF
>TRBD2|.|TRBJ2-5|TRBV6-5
TGTGCCAGCAGTTCGACTAGCGCACAAGAGACCCAGTACTTC
CASSSTSAQETQYF
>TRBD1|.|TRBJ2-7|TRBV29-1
TGCAGCGCTGGGACAGGGGGCTACGAGCAGTACTTC
CSAGTGGYEQYF
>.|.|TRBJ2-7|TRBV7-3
TGTGCCAGCAGCTTAATGGGAACCGGGACATCCAACAGAATGAACGAGCAGTACTTC
CASSLMGTGTSNRMNEQYF
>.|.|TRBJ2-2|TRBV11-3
TGTGCCAGCAGCCCTTTTGGGCCGCTCGTAGACGGGGAGCTGTTTTTT
CASSPFGPLVDGELFF
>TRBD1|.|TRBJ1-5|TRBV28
TGTGCCAGCAGTTCGACAGGGGACAATCAGCCCCAGCATTTT
CASSSTGDNQPQHF
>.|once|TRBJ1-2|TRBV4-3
TGCGCCAGCAGCCAAGATGGGGACATAAGAAACTATGGCTACACCTTC
CASSQDGDIRNYGYTF
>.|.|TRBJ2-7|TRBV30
TGTGCCTGGAGTGATGCGTTAAGCTCCTACGAGCAGTACTTC
CAWSDALSSYEQYF
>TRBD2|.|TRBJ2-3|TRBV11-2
TGTGCCAGCAGCAATAGCGGGAGAGACTCAGATACGCAGTATTTT
CASSNSGRDSDTQYF
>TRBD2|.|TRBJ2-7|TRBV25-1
TGTGCCAGCAGTGAAATAGCGGGAGTGTCCGAGCAGTACTTC
CASSEIAGVSEQYF
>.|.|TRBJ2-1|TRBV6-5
TGTGCCAGCAGTTACTCCATTTCAGTGTACAATGAGCAGTTCTTC
CASSYSISVYNEQFF
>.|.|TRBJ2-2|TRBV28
TGTGCCAGCAGTTCTGGGCTAAACACCGGGGAGCTGTTTTTT
CASSSGLNTGELFF
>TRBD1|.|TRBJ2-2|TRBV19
TGTGCCAGTAGTCCAAGAGGTCCCAGGGGGACCGGGGAGCTGTTTTTT
CASSPRGPRGTGELFF
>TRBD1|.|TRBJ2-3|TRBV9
TGTGCCAGCAGCGTAGATGTTCGATTAACAGGGGTTGCAGATACGCAGTATTTT
CASSVDVRLTGVADTQYF
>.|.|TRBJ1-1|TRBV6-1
TGTGCCAGCAGTGAAGACAGGGTGAGCACTGAAGCTTTCTTT
CASSEDRVSTEAFF
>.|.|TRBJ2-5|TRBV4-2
TGTGCCAGCAGCCAAGTTCAGGCGCAAGAGACCCAGTACTTC
CASSQVQAQETQYF
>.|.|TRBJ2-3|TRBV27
TGTGCCAGCACTCCAGGGACTAGCACAGATACGCAGTATTTT
CASTPGTSTDTQYF
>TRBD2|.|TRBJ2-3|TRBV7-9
TGTGTTATCGGGACTAGCGGGAGTACAGATACGCAGTATTTT
CVIGTSGSTDTQYF
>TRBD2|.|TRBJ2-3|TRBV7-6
TGTGCCAGCAGCTCTTCCCCCCCGTTAGGCGCTAGCGGGAGCTATAGCACAGATACGCAGTATTTT
CASSSSPPLGASGSYSTDTQYF
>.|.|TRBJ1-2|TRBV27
TGTGCCAGCAGTTTAAACAGGAACTATGGCTACACCTTC
CASSLNRNYGYTF
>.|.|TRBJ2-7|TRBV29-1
TGCAGCGTTGATCTGAAGGGGGAGCAGTACTTC
CSVDLKGEQYF
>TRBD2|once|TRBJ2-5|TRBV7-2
TGTGCCAGCAGCTCGGGACTAGCGGGAGAAGAGACCCAGTACTTC
CASSSGLAGEETQYF
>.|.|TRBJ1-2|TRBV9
TGTGCCAGCAGCGGAGGACAGACGAGTTACTATGGCTACACCTTC
CASSGGQTSYYGYTF
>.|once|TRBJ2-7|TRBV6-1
TGTGCCAGCAGTGAAGCGGTAGTTCACGAGCAGTACTTC
CASSEAVVHEQYF
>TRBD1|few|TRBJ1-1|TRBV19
TGTGCCAGTAGGGGACAGCTGAACACTGAAGCTTTCTTT
CASRGQLNTEAFF
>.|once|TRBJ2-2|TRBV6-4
TGTGCCAGCAGTCGAGAAGCGGACACCGGGGAGCTGTTTTTT
CASSREADTGELFF
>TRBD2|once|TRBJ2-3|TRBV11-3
TGTGCCAGCAGCTTTCGAGCGGGACCGGGCACAGATACGCAGTATTTT
CASSFRAGPGTDTQYF
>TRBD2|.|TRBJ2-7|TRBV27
TGTGCCAGCAGTTTATCATGGCGGGAGGTGCCCGAGCAGTACTTC
CASSLSWREVPEQYF
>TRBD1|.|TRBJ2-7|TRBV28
TGTGCCAGCAGTTCAAGACAGGGCTTTAGGAACGAGCAGTACTTC
CASSSRQGFRNEQYF
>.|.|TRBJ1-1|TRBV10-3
TGTGCCACTAACTTCAGGGGCTTAGGCACTGAAGCTTTCTTT
CATNFRGLGTEAFF
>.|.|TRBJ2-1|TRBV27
TGTGCCAGCAGTCGGACTGAGAGCTCCTACAATGAGCAGTTCTTC
CASSRTESSYNEQFF
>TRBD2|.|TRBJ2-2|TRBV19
TGTGCCAGTAGCAAATTACAGTTAACCGGGACTAGCGGTAAGAACACCGGGGAGCTGTTTTTT
CASSKLQLTGTSGKNTGELFF
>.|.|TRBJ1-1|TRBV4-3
TGCGCCAGCAGCCAAGTTAATCAGGGGAACACTGAAGCTTTCTTT
CASSQVNQGNTEAFF
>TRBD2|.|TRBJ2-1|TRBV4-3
TGCGCCAGCAGCCAAGCGGTCCCGGGAAACCTAGCGGGAGGTAGATACAATGAGCAGTTCTTC
CASSQAVPGNLAGGRYNEQFF
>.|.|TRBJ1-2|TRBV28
TGTGCCAGCAGTTTCTTGCGGGGCTACACCTTC
CASSFLRGYTF
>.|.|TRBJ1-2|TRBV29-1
TGCAGCGTTGATCAGGCAAACTATGGCTACACCTTC
CSVDQANYGYTF
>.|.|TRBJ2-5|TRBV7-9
TGTGCCAGCAGCTTGAGAAAAACAGGTTTGGAGACCCAGTACTTC
CASSLRKTGLETQYF
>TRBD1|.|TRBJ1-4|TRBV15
TGTGCCACCACACCTGGACAGGGTGATGAAAAACTGTTTTTT
CATTPGQGDEKLFF
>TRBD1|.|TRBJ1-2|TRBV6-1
TGTGCCAGCAGTTTGACAGGGTACTATGGCTACACCTTC
CASSLTGYYGYTF
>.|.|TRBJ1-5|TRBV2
TGTGCCAGCAAGTCCGGGGGTAGCAATCAGCCCCAGCATTTT
CASKSGGSNQPQHF
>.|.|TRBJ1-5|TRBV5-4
TGTGCCAGCAGGAATTGGGAGGAATTTGGCAATCAGCCCCAGCATTTT
CASRNWEEFGNQPQHF
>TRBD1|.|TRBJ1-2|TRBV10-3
TGTGCCATCAGTGGGCCTCCTGTACAGGGGGCCAACTATGGCTACACCTTC
CAISGPPVQGANYGYTF
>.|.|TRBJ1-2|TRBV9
TGTGCCAGCAGCGTCTCTAACTATGGCTACACCTTC
CASSVSNYGYTF
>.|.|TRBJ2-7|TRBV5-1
TGCGCCAGCAGCTCCCGGGACACGGGGTACTACGAGCAGTACTTC
CASSSRDTGYYEQYF
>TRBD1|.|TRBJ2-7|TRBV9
TGTGCCAGCAGCGTAGAGGACAGGGTGGACGAGCAGTACTTC
CASSVEDRVDEQYF
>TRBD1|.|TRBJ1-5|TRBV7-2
TGTGCCAGCAGCTTGCGACAGGGAGATCAGCCCCAGCATTTT
CASSLRQGDQPQHF
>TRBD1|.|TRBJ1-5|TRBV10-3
TGTGCCATCAGTGAACAGGGGGGCAATCAGCCCCAGCATTTT
CAISEQGGNQPQHF
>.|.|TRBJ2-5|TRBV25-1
TGTGCCAGCAGTGAATATAGGAAGGAGAGAGAGACCCAGTACTTC
CASSEYRKERETQYF
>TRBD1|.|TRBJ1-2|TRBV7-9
TGTGCCAGCAGCCCTCGAAGTCTCGGGCAGGGGGCACTAGGCTACACCTTC
CASSPRSLGQGALGYTF